This T cell receptor (beta chain) was obtained from a study of technical replicates of blood from a few donors. Measured with immunoSEQ multiplex PCR; TCRdb has only the in-frame clones, and not every one. The table has around 76,000 clones, 85% to 95% seen once. The sample holds one count of this clone. V was pared by 6 bases and J by 2 bases, with 8 bases between. The CDR3 extends over 13 amino acids. Germline loops: CDR1 MNHNS, CDR2 SASEGT. Sequences were obtained from T cells isolated from PBMCs. The rearrangement links TRBV6-1 to TRBJ2-1; D unresolved. This receptor was identified in a human donor in good health. CDR3 in amino acids: CASRSRAYNEQFF. Written as DNA, the CDR3 is TGTGCCAGCAGATCTCGCGCCTACAATGAGCAGTTCTTC.